This T cell receptor beta chain was recovered during a study of blood T cell repertoires in COVID-19. The wider study: Samples of COVID-19 (acute and convalescent) were obtained from the United States, Italy and Spain. PBMCs, B-cell-depleted T cells, or T cells were the source of the cDNA or gDNA that made up the material.

As originally analysed: Amplification of reference gene primers provided the estimated nucleated cell counts. Only in-frame clones appear in the TCRdb table, and some are missing; sequencing was by immunoSEQ multiplex PCR. From that table come the V and J calls and clone size; the DNA was used to work out D and trimming. The data show about 200,000 clones, about 80% seen once. There are 11 residues in the CDR3. Germline values: CDR1 MDHEN, CDR2 SYDVKM. The ends were cut back, 9 bases at V and 5 bases at J, with 10 bases in the middle. Patients from Seattle were sampled longitudinally, starting during active infection.

The chain has TRBV28 and TRBJ1-2; TRBD1 might be the D (6 bases). Sequencing was carried out using peripheral blood. This clonotype was sampled from a woman in her sixties or seventies with COVID-19, enrolled during active disease. The CDR3 here is CASQGSYGYTF. DNA of the CDR3: TGTGCCAGTCAGGGGTCGTATGGCTACACCTTC.